Sequencing of this T cell receptor (beta chain) was carried out in a study of cytomegalovirus exposure and HLA in healthy donors. General study points: An observed cluster of highly shared sequence variants was recorded as a likely sequencing artifact. Presence/absence results assume similar sequencing depth per donor, which may not hold.

About this clone: Its antigen remains unknown.

PCR involved 60 Vbeta and 13 Jbeta primers. Under the authors' procedure: Roughly 80 million unique TCR beta chains, roughly 10 million shared, were counted in a later analysis. Clones were sequenced by immunoSEQ multiplex PCR, and TCRdb holds only the in-frame ones, with some missing. Clone size and the V and J calls come from that table; the DNA yielded D and trimming. The sample has some 200,000 clones, 79% seen once; the top ten hold 1.5%. This clonotype originated in a girl aged 10-17 years in good health and CMV-seropositive. Sequenced input: PBMCs.

CDR3 DNA: TGCGCCAGCAGCCAAGATATAGGGCTAGCTTCCAAAAACATTCAGTACTTC. This sequence encodes CASSQDIGLASKNIQYF. The V call is TRBV4-3, the J call TRBJ2-4, with D maybe TRBD2 (5 bases). V was shortened by 0 bases and J by 2 bases, with 14 bases between the two germline ends. Per germline, CDR1 LGHNA and CDR2 YSLEER. The CDR3 sequence is 17 residues long.